The entry below describes one T cell receptor beta chain. The CDR3 is made up of 16 amino acids. Trimming removed 0 bases from V and 0 bases from J, with 11 bases in between. Germline V lookup: CDR1 MGHRA, CDR2 YSYEKL. Collection occurred without any documented infections or immune events in donors. Method: immunoSEQ multiplex PCR; TCRdb's copy keeps in-frame clones and lacks some. The sample lists some 100,000 clones; 88% were seen once. The sample originates from a study of identifying expanded T cells in peripheral blood. This sequence originates from a person aged 18 to 75 in good health. The chain uses TRBV4-1 and TRBJ1-1; no definite D call. The specimen sequenced was blood. The CDR3 DNA reads TGCGCCAGCAGCCAAGATAGCGAGGGCTTGAACACTGAAGCTTTCTTT. It specifies CASSQDSEGLNTEAFF.